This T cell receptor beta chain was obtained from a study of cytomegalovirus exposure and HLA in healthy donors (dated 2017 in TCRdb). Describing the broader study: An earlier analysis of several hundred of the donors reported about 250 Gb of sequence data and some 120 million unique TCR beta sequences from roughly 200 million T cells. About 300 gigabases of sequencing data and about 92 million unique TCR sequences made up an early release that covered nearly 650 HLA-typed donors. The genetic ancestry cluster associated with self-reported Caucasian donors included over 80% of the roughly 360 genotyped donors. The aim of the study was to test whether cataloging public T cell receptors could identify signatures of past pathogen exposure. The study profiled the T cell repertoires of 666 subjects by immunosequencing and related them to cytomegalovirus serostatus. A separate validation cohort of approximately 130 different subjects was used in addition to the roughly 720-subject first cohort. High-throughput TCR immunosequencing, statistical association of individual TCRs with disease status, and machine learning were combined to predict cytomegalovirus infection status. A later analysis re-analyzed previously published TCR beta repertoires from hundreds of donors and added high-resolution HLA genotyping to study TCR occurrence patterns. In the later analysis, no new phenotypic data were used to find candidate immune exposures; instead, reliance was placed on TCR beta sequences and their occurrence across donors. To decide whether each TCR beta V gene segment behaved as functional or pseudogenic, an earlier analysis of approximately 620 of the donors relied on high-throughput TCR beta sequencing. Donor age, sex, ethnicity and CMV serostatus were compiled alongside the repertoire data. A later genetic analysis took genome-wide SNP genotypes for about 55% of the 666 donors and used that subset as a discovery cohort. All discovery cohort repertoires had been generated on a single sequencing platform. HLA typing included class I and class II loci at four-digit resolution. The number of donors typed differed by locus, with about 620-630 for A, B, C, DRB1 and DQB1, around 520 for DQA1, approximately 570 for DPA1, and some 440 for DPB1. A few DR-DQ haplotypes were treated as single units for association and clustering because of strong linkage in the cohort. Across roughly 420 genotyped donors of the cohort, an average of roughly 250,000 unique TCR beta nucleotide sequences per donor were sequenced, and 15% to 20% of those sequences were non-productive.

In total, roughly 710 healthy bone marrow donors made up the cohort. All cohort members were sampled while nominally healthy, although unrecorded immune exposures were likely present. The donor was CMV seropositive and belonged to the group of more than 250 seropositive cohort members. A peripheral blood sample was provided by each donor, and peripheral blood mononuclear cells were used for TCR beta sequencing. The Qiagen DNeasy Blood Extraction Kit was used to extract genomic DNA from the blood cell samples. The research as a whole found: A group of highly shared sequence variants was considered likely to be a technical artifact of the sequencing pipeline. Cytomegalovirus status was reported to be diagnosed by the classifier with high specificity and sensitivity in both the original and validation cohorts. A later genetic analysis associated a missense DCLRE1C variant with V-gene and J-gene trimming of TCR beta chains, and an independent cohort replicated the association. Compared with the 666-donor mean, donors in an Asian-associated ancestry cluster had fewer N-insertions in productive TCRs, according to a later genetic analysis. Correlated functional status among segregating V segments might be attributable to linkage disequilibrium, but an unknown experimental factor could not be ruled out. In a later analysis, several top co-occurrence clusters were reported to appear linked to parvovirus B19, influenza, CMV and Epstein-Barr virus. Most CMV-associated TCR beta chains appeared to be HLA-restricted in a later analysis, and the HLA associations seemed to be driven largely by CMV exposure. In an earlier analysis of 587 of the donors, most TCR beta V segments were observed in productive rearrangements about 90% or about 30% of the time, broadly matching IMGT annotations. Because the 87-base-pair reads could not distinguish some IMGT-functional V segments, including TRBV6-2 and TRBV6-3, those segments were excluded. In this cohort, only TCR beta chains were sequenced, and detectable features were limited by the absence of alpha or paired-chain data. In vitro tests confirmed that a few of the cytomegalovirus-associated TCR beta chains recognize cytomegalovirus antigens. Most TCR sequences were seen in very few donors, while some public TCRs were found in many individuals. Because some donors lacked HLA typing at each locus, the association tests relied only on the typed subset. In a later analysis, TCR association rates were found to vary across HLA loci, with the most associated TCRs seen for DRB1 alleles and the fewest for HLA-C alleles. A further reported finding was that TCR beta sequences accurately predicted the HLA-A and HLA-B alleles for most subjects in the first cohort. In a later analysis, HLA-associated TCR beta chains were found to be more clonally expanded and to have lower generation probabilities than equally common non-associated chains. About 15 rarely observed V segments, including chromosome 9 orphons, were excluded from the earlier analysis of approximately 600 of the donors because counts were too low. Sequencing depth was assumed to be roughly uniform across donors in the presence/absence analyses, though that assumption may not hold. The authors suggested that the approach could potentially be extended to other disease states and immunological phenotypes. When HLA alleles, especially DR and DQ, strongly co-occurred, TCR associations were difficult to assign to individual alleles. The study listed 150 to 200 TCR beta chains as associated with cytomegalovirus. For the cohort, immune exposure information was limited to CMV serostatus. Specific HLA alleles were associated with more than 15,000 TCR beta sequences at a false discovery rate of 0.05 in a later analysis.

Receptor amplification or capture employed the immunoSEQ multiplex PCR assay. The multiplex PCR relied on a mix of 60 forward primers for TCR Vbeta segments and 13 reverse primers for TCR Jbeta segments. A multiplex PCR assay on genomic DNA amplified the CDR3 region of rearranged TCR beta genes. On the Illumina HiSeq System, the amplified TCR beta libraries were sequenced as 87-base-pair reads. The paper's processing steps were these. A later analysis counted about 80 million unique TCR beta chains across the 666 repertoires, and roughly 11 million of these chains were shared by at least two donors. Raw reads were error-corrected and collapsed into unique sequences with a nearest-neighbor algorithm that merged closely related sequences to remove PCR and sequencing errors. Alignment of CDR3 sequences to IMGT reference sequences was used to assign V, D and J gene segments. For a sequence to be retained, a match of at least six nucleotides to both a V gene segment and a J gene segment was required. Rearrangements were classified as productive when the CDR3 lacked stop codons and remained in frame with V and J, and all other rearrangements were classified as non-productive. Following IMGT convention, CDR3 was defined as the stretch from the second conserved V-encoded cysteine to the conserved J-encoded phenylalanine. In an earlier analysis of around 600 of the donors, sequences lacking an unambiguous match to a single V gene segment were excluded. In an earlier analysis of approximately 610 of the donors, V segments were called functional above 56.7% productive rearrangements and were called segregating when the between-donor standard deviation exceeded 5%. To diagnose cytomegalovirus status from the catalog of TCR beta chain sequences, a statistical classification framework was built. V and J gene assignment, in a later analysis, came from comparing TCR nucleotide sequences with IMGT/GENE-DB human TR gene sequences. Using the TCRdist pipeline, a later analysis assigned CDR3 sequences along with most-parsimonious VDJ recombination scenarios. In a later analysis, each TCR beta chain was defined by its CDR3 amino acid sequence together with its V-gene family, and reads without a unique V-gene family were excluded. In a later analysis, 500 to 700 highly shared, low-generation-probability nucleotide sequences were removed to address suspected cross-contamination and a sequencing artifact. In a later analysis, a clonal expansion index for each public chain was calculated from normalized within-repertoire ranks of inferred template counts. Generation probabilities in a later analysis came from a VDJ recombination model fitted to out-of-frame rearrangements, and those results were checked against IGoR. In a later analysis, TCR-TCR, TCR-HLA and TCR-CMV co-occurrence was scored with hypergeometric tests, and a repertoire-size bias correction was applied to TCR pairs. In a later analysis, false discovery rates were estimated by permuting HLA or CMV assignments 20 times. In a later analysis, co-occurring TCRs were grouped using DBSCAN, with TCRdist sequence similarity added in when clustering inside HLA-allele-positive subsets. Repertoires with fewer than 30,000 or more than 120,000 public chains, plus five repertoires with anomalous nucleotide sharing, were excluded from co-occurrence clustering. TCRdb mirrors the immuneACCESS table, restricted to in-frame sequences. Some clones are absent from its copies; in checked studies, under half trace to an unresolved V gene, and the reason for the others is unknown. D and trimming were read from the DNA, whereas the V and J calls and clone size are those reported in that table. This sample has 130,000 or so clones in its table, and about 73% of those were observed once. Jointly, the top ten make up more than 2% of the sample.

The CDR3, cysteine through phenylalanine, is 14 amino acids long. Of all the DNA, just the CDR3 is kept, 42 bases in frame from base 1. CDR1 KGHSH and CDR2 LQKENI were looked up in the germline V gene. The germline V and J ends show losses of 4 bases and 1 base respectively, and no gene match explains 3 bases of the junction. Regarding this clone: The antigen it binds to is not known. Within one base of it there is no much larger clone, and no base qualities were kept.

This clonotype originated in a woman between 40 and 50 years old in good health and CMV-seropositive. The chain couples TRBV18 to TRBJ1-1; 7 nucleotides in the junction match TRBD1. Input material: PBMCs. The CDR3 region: CASSRDSPNTEAFF. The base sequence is TGTGCCAGCTCACGGGACAGCCCGAACACTGAAGCTTTCTTT.